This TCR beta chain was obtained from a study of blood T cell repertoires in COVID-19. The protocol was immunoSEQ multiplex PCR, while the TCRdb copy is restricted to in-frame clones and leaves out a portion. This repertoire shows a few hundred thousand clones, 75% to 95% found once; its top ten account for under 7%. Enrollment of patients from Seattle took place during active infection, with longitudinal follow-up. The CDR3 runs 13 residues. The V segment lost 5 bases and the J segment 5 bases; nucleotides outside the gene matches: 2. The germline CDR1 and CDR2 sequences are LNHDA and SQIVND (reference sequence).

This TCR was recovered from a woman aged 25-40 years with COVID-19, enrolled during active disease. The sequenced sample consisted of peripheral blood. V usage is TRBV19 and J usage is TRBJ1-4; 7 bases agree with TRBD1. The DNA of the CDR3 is TGTGCCAGTAGTTGGGACAGCAATGAAAAACTGTTTTTT. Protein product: CASSWDSNEKLFF.